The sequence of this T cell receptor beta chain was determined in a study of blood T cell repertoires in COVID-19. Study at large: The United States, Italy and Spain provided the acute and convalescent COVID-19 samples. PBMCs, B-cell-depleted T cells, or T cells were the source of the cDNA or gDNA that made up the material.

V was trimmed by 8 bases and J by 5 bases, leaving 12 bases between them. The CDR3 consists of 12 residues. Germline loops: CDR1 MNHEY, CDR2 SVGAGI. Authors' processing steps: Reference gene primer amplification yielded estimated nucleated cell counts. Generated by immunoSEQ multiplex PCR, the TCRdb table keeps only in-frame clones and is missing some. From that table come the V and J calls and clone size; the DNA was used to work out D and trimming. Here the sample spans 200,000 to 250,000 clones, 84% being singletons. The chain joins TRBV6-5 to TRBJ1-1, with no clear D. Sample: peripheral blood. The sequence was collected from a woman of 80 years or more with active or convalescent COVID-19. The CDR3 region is CASPMRGTEAFF. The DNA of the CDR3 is TGTGCCAGCCCTATGCGGGGTACTGAAGCTTTCTTT.